The TCR beta chain under discussion was sequenced for a study of T cell clones after liver transplantation. Study information: Immunosuppression withdrawal was tried within 2 years after liver transplantation in this trial. Standard immunosuppression, with no induction, continued until 12-24 months after transplant.

Study results and limitations: A larger donor-reactive than third-party decline suggested partial antigen-specific deletion. Post-transplant time points were not standardized, so conclusions are preliminary.

Comments on this clone: Antigen: not known.

Assay used: immunoSEQ multiplex PCR; TCRdb lists only in-frame clones, some missing. Here the sample spans roughly 100,000 clones, approximately 79% being singletons. Germline-derived CDR1 and CDR2 are MNHEY and SVGAGI. The CDR3 is made up of 15 amino acids. With V trimmed by 6 bases and J by 0 bases, 6 bases remained unmatched. The TCR sequence derives from a human patient who received a liver transplant. A share of the T cells may be of graft donor origin. J is TRBJ1-1 and V is TRBV6-5; 8 bases align to TRBD1. The sequenced sample was CD4+ T cells from blood, obtained approximately 50 months after liver transplant. The CDR3 reads CASRSGGTLNTEAFF. The CDR3 coding sequence is TGTGCCAGCAGATCAGGGGGCACCTTGAACACTGAAGCTTTCTTT.